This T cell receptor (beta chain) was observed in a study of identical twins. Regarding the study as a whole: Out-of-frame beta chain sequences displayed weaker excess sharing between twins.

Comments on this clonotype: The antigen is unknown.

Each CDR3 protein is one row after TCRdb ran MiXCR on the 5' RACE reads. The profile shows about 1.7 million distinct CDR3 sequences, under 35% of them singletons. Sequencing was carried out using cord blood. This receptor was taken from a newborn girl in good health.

The CDR3, as DNA: TGTGCCAGCAGTGACCCTAGCGGGGGCCCGGGGTGCGAGCAGTACTTC. It specifies CASSDPSGGPGCEQYF. The rearrangement links TRBV6-4 to TRBJ2-5, with 10 bases aligning to TRBD2. The DNA end is a closer match to TRBJ2-7, so the J assignment may be wrong. The CDR3 loop spans 16 amino acids. CDR1 is MRHNA and CDR2 is SNTAGT in the germline V gene.